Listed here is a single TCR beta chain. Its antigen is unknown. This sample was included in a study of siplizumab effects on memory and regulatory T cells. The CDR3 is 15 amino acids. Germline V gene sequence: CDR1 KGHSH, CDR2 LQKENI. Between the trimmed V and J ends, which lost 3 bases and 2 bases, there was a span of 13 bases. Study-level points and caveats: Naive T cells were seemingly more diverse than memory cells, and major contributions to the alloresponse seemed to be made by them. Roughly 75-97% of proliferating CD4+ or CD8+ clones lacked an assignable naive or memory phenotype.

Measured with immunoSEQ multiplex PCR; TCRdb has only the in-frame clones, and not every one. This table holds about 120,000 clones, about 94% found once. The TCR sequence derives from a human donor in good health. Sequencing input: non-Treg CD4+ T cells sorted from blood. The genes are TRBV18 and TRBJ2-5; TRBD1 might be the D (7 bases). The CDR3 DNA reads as TGTGCCAGCTCACCTCGGCAGGGGGGACAAGAGACCCAGTACTTC. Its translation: CASSPRQGGQETQYF.